This T cell receptor (beta chain) stems from a study of response to subunit inactivated influenza vaccine (dated by TCRdb to the late 2010s). About the study as a whole: Deep quantitative profiling of the T cell receptor repertoire was used in the study to follow responses to a trivalent subunit inactivated influenza vaccine. Overall results and qualifications from the work: The authors proposed that each seasonal influenza vaccination may bring in only a limited number of new T cells.

Receptors were amplified or captured by RT-PCR. For sequencing, an Illumina HiSeq 2500 was employed. TCRdb reanalyzed the raw reads on its own, using fastp at Q25 for trimming and MiXCR for clone calling, and kept in-frame beta chains. Every entry covers one CDR3 protein and lists the most common genes and DNA from its rows. The sample yields approximately 520,000 distinct CDR3 sequences; around 25% were counted once. The ten biggest clones cover approximately 2% of the sample. The germline V end is reduced by 5 bases and the J end by 14 bases; junction bases left unmatched: 17. From the cysteine up to the phenylalanine, the CDR3 has a length of 17 residues. Only the CDR3 part of the read is kept: 51 bases, read in frame from the first base. CDR1 and CDR2, per the germline V gene (reference sequence), are SEHNR and FQNEAQ. As to this clonotype: Its binding antigen is unknown. No base quality information exists; no much larger clone differs at one position.

The source material was CD4+ T cells sorted from PBMCs, sampled around 5 days after vaccination. The rearrangement joined TRBV7-9 to TRBJ2-1, and 14 junction bases match TRBD2. The TCR comes from a man over 45 who received an inactivated influenza vaccine. Donor details come from another sample of the same person, matched by shared clones. The CDR3 protein: CASSLPLVGLAGESEFF. The sequence in DNA is TGTGCCAGCAGCCTCCCTTTAGTGGGACTAGCGGGAGAATCGGAGTTCTTC.